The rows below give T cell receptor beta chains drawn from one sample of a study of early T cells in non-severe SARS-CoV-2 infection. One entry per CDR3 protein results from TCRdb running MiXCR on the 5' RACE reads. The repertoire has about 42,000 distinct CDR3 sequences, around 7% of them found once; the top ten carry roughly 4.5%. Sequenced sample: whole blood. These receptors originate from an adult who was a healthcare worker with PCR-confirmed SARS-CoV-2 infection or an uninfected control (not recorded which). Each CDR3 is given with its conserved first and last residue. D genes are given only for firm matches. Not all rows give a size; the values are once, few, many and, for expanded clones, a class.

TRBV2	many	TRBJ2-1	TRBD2	CASSADGGARVEQFF	TGTGCCAGCAGTGCTGACGGGGGGGCCCGGGTTGAGCAGTTCTTC
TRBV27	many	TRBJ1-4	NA	CASSFRPSGYEKLFF	TGTGCCAGCAGTTTCCGGCCCTCAGGGTATGAAAAACTGTTTTTT
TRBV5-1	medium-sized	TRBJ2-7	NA	CASSSTGEQYF	TGCGCCAGCAGCTCGACGGGCGAGCAGTACTTC
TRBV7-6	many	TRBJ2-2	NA	CASSFQANTGELFF	TGTGCCAGCAGCTTCCAGGCGAACACCGGGGAGCTGTTTTTT
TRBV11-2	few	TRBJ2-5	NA	CASSLEWSNQETQYF	TGTGCCAGCAGCTTAGAATGGTCAAACCAAGAGACCCAGTACTTC
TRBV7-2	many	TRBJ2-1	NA	CASSLLRTASYNEQFF	TGTGCCAGCAGCTTACTCCGGACAGCATCCTACAATGAGCAGTTCTTC
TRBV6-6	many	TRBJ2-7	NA	CASSPTTGYSGYEQYF	TGTGCCAGCAGTCCCACAACAGGGTATTCTGGCTACGAGCAGTACTTC
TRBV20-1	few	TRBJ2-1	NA	CSARDQMRGAITGEQFF	TGCAGTGCTAGAGATCAGATGCGCGGGGCCATCACAGGGGAGCAGTTCTTC
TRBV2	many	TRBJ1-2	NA	CASSATVPYTF	TGTGCCAGCAGCGCGACAGTGCCCTACACCTTC
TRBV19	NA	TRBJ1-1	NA	CASSIGAGTNEAFF	TGTGCCAGTAGTATAGGGGCAGGGACGAATGAAGCTTTCTTT
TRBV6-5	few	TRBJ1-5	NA	CASSYRTPGQGGQPQHF	TGTGCCAGCAGTTACCGGACCCCGGGGCAGGGAGGACAGCCCCAGCATTTT
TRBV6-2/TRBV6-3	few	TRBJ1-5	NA	CASTHNPPFQPQHF	TGTGCCAGCACCCACAACCCCCCCTTTCAGCCCCAGCATTTT
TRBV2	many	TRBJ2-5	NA	CASSRRETQYF	TGTGCCAGCAGTAGGCGAGAGACCCAGTACTTC
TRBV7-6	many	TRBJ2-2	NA	CASRRVTGELFF	TGTGCCAGCAGAAGGGTAACGGGGGAGCTGTTTTTT
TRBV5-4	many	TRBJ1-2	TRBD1	CASSLELTGNYGYTF	TGTGCCAGCAGCTTGGAGTTGACAGGGAACTATGGCTACACCTTC
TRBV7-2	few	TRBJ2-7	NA	CASSLAPGAEGEQYF	TGTGCCAGCAGCTTAGCTCCCGGCGCTGAGGGGGAGCAGTACTTC
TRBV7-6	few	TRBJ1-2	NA	CASSAQDGGFGYTF	TGTGCCAGCAGCGCCCAGGACGGGGGGTTCGGCTACACCTTC
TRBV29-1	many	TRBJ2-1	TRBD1	CSVEKGQGTEQFF	TGCAGCGTCGAGAAGGGACAGGGAACAGAGCAGTTCTTC
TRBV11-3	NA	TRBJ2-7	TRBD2	CASSNQVTSGSSYEQYF	TGTGCCAGCAGCAATCAAGTGACTAGCGGAAGCTCCTACGAGCAGTACTTC
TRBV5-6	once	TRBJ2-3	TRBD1	CASSLEGTGRDTQYF	TGTGCCAGCAGCTTGGAGGGGACAGGGAGAGATACGCAGTATTTT
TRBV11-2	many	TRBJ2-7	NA	CASSSHSRFEQYF	TGTGCCAGCAGCAGCCACTCCCGGTTTGAGCAGTACTTC
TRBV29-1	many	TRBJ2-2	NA	CSVEKRQGWEAGELFF	TGCAGCGTTGAAAAACGACAGGGATGGGAGGCCGGGGAGCTGTTTTTT
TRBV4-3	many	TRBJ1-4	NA	CASSQDLAASNEKLFF	TGCGCCAGCAGCCAAGATTTGGCAGCAAGTAATGAAAAACTGTTTTTT
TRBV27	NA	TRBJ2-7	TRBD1	CASSLSGDRAYEQYF	TGTGCCAGCAGTTTATCAGGGGACAGAGCCTACGAGCAGTACTTC
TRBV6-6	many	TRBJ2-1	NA	CASSLRGSYNEQFF	TGTGCCAGCAGTCTTCGGGGGAGCTACAATGAGCAGTTCTTC
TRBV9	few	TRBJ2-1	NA	CANSVGDSSSSYNEQFF	TGTGCCAACAGCGTAGGGGACTCCTCGAGCTCCTACAATGAGCAGTTCTTC
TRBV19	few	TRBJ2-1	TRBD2	CASSIVYSGGYNEQFF	TGTGCCAGTAGTATAGTCTATAGCGGGGGCTACAATGAGCAGTTCTTC
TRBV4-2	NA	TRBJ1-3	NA	CASSPGGPSGNTIYF	TGTGCCAGCAGCCCCGGGGGTCCCTCTGGAAACACCATATATTTT
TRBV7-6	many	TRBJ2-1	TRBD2	CASSLGGLAVNNEQFF	TGTGCCAGCAGCTTAGGAGGTCTAGCGGTGAACAATGAGCAGTTCTTC
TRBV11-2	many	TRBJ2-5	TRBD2	CASSSRTSMETQYF	TGTGCCAGCAGCTCCCGGACTAGCATGGAGACCCAGTACTTC
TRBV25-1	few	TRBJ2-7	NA	CASSVYGGYEQYF	TGTGCCAGCAGTGTTTATGGCGGGTACGAGCAGTACTTC
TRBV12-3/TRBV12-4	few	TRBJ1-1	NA	CASSLELTEAFF	TGTGCCAGCAGTTTAGAGCTCACTGAAGCTTTCTTT
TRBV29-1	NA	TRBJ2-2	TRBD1	CSVVGDRKNTGELFF	TGCAGCGTTGTGGGGGACAGGAAGAACACCGGGGAGCTGTTTTTT
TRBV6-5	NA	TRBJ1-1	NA	CASSETGALNTEAFF	TGTGCCAGCAGTGAGACCGGGGCCTTGAACACTGAAGCTTTCTTT
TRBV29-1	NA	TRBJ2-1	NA	CSVGRDNYNEQFF	TGCAGCGTTGGACGGGACAACTACAATGAGCAGTTCTTC
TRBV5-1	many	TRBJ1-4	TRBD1	CASSFTGTATNEKLFF	TGCGCCAGCAGCTTCACAGGGACAGCAACTAATGAAAAACTGTTTTTT